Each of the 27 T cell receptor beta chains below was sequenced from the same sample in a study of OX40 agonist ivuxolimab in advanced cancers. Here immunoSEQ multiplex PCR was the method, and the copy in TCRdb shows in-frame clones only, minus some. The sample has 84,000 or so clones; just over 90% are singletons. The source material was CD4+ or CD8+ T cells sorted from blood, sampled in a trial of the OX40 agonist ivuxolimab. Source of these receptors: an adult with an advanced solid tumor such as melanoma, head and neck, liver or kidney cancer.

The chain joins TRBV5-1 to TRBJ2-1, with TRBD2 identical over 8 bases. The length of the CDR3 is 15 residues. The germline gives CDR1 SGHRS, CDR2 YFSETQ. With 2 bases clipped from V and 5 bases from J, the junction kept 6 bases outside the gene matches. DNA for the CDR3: TGCGCCAGCAGCTTAATGGGACTAGTTGACAATGAGCAGTTCTTC. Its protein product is CASSLMGLVDNEQFF.

CDR3 DNA sequence: TGTGCCAGCAGCACGGGACAGGGACCCCACGAGCAGTACTTC. Translating gives CASSTGQGPHEQYF. The rearrangement joins TRBV28 to TRBJ2-7; 9 bases map to TRBD1. This CDR3 has 14 residues. CDR1 and CDR2 from the germline V gene are MDHEN and SYDVKM. The J segment lost 5 bases and the V segment lost 6 bases, leaving 8 bases of the junction unmatched.

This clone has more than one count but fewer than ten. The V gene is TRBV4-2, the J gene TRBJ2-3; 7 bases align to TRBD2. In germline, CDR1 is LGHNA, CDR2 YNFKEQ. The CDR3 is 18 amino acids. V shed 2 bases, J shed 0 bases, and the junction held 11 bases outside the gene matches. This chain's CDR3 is CASSQTLGGRTSTDTQYF. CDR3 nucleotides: TGTGCCAGCAGCCAAACCCTTGGCGGGAGAACTAGCACAGATACGCAGTATTTT.

As DNA, the CDR3 is TGTGCCAGCAGCTTAGGAGGGGTTCCTGGAAACACCATATATTTT. The encoded protein is CASSLGGVPGNTIYF. The chain combines TRBV13 with TRBJ1-3; perhaps TRBD1 as D (5 bases). Germline values: CDR1 PRHDT, CDR2 FYEKMQ (reference sequence). With 0 bases removed from V and 2 bases from J, the gap between germline ends came to 8 bases. This CDR3 spans 15 amino acids.

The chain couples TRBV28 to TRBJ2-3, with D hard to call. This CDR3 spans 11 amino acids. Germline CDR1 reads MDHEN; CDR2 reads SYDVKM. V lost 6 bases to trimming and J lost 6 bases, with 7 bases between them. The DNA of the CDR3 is TGTGCCAGCAGGAAGGCGGATACGCAGTATTTT. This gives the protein CASRKADTQYF.

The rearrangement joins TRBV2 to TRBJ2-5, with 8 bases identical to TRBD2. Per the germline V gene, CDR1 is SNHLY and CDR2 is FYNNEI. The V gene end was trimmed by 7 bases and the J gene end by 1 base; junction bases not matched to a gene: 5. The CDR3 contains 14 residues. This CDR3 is CASTREASQETQYF. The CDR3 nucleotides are TGTGCCAGCACGCGGGAGGCCTCCCAAGAGACCCAGTACTTC.

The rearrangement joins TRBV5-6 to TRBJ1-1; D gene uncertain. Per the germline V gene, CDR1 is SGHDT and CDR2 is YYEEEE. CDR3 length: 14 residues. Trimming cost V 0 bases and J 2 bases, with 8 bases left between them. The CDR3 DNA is TGTGCCAGCAGCTTGGTTAGTTCTAACACTGAAGCTTTCTTT. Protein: CASSLVSSNTEAFF.

The CDR3 here is CATSRDQAQETQYF. Here the CDR3 DNA reads TGTGCCACCAGCAGAGATCAGGCCCAAGAGACCCAGTACTTC. The chain combines TRBV15 with TRBJ2-5; no definite D call. This CDR3 has 14 residues. Germline values: CDR1 LNHNV, CDR2 YYDKDF (reference sequence). Between the trimmed V and J ends, which lost 0 bases and 1 base, there was a span of 6 bases.

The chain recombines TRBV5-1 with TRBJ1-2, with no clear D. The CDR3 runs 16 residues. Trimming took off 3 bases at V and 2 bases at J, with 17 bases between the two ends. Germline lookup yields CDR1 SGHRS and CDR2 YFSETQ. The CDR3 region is CASSSRTPEVNYGYTF. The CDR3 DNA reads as TGCGCCAGCAGCTCGAGGACCCCGGAGGTAAACTATGGCTACACCTTC.

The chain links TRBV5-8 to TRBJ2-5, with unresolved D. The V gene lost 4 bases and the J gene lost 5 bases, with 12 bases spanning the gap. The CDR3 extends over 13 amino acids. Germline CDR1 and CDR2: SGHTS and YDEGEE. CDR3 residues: CASSPRRSETQYF. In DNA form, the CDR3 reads TGTGCCAGCAGCCCAAGAAGGTCGGAGACCCAGTACTTC.

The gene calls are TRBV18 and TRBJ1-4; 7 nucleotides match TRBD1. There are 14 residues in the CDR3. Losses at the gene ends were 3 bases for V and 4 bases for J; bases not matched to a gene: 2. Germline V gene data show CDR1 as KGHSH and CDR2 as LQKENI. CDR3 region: CASSPGTVNEKLFF. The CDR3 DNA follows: TGTGCCAGCTCACCTGGGACAGTTAATGAAAAACTGTTTTTT.

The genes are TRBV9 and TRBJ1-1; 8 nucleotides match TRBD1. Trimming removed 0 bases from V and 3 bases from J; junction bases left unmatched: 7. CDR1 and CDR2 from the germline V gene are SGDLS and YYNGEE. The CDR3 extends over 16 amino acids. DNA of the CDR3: TGTGCCAGCAGCGTAGGGCCTTGGGACAGGTACACTGAAGCTTTCTTT. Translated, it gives CASSVGPWDRYTEAFF.

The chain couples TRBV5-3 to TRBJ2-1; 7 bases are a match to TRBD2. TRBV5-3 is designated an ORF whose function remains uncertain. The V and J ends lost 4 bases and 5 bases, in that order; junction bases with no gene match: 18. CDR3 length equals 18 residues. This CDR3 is CARSPKGRKTSIHNEQFF. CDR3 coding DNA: TGTGCCAGAAGCCCCAAGGGGCGTAAGACTAGCATACACAATGAGCAGTTCTTC.

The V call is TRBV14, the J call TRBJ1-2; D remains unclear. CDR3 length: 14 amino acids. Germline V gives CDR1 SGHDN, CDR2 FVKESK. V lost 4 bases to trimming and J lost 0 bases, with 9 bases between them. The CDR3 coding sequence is TGTGCCAGCAGCCCAGGCAGTCCTAACTATGGCTACACCTTC. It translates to CASSPGSPNYGYTF.

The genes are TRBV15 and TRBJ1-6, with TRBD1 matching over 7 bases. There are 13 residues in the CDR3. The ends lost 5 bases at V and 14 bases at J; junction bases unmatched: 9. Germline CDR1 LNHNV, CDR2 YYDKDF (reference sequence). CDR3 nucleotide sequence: TGTGCCACCAGCCTGTACCAGGGGGAGTCCCTCCACTTT. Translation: CATSLYQGESLHF.

This chain's CDR3 is CASSGQEVAGELFF. The DNA of the CDR3 is TGTGCCAGCAGTGGGCAGGAGGTTGCCGGGGAGCTGTTTTTT. The rearrangement uses TRBV25-1 and TRBJ2-2; D perhaps matches TRBD2 (5 bases). CDR3 size: 14 residues. Germline V CDR1 and CDR2: MGHDK, SYGVNS. The ends were cut back, 4 bases at V and 6 bases at J, with 12 bases in the middle.

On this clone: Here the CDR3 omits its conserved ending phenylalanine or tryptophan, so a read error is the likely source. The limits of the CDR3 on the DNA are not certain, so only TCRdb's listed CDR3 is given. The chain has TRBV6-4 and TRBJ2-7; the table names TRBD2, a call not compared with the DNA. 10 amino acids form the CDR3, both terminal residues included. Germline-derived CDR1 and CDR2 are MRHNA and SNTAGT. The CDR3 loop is CASSSPGGVD.

The CDR3 region is CASSSTGGGKTQYF. The CDR3 DNA sequence: TGTGCCAGTAGTTCTACAGGGGGCGGGAAGACCCAGTACTTC. This chain joins TRBV19 and TRBJ2-5; TRBD1 matches 9 bases. There are 14 residues in the CDR3. Germline CDR1 reads LNHDA; CDR2 reads SQIVND (reference sequence). The J segment lost 6 bases and the V segment lost 5 bases, leaving 7 bases of the junction unmatched.

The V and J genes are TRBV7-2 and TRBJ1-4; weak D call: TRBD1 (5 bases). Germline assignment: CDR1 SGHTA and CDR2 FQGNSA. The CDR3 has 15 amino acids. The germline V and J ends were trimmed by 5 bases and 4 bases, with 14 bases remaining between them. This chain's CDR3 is CASSLTSGNNEKLFF. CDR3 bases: TGTGCCAGCAGCCTCACCTCAGGGAATAATGAAAAACTGTTTTTT.

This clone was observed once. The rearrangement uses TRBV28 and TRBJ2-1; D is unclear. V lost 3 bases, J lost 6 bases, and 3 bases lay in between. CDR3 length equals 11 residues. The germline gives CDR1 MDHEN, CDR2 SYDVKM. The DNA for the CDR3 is TGTGCCAGCAGTTTCCGCAATGAGCAGTTCTTC. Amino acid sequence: CASSFRNEQFF.

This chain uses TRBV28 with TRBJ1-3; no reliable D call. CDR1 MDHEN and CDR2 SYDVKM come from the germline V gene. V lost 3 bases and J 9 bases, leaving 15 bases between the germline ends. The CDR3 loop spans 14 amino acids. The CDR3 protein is CASSLSGSGGTIYF. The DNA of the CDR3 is TGTGCCAGCAGTTTGTCGGGTTCCGGTGGCACCATATATTTT.

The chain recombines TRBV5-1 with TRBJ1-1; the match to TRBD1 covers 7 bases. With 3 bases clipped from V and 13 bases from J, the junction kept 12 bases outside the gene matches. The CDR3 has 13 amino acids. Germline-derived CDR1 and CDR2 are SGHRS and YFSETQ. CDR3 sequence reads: CASSSGEGAEGFF. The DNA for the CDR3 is TGCGCCAGCAGCTCCGGGGAGGGGGCGGAGGGTTTCTTT. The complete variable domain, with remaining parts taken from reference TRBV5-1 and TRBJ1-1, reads KAGVTQTPRYLIKTRGQQVTLSCSPISGHRSVSWYQQTPGQGLQFLFEYFSETQRNKGNFPGRFSGRQFSNSRSEMNVSTLELGDSALYLCASSSGEGAEGFFGQGTRLTVV.

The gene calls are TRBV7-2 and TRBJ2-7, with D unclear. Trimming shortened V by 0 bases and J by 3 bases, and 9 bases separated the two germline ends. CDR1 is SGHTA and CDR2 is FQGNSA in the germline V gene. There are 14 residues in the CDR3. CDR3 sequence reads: CASSLADSLYEQYF. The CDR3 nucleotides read TGTGCCAGCAGCTTAGCTGATTCCCTCTACGAGCAGTACTTC.

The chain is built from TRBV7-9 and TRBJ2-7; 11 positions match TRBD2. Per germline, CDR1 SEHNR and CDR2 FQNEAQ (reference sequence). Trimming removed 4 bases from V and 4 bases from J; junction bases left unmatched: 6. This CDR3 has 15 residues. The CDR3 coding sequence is TGTGCCAGCAGCTATACTAGCGGGGGCGTATACGAGCAGTACTTC. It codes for CASSYTSGGVYEQYF.

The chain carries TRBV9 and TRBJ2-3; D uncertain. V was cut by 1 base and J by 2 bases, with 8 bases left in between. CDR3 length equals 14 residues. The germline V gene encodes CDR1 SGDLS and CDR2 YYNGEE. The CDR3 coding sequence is TGTGCCAGCAGCGTAAAACCCCACACAGATACGCAGTATTTT. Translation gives CASSVKPHTDTQYF.

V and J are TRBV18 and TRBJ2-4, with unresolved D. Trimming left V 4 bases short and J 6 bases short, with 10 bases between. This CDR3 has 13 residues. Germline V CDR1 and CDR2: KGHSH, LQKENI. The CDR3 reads CASSQGGLNIQYF. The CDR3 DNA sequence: TGTGCCAGCTCACAGGGCGGCTTAAACATTCAGTACTTC.

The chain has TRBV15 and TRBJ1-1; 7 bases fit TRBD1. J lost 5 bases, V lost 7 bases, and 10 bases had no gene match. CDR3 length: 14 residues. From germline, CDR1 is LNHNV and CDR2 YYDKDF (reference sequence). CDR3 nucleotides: TGTGCCACCAACGACAGGGAGGGAACGACTGAAGCTTTCTTT. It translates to CATNDREGTTEAFF.